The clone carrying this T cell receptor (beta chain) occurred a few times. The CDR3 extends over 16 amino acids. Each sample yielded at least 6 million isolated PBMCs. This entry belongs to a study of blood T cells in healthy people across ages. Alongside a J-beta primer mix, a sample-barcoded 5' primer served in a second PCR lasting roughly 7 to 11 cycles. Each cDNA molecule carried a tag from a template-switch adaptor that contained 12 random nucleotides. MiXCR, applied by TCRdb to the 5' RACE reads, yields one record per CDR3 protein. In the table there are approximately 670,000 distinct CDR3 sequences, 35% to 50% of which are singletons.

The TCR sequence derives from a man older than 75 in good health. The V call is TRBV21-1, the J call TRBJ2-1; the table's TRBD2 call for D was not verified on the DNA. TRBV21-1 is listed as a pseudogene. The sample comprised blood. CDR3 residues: CASSKKPGLAYNEQFF. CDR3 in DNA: TGTGCCAGCAGCAAAAAGCCGGGACTAGCCTACAATGAGCAGTTCTTC.